This TCR beta chain emerged from a study of chemoradiotherapy in HPV16-positive cancers. Background on the study: A couple of HPV16-positive patients' cells yielded candidate HPV-specific clones and common motifs. Study-wide results and limits: Non-HPV-specific T cells did not expand in tumors during treatment, whereas candidate HPV-specific clones and E7-related motifs did. Better recurrence-free survival went with HPV-responsive T-cell expansion in HPV16-positive patients.

This CDR3 contains 13 residues. The V end lost 2 bases, the J end lost 1 base, and 5 bases lay between the germline ends. The V gene's germline CDR1 is MNHEY and CDR2 SVGAGI. Only in-frame clones appear in the TCRdb table, and some are missing; sequencing was by immunoSEQ multiplex PCR. The table lists approximately 4,000 clones, roughly 80% of them singletons. As regards this clone: Antigen unknown.

The source is a human donor with HPV-associated anogenital cancer. Sequencing was performed on tumor tissue, taken from a patient who underwent chemoradiotherapy. The gene calls are TRBV6-5 and TRBJ1-1; D remains ambiguous. The CDR3 reads CASSYGGNTEAFF. CDR3 bases: TGTGCCAGCAGTTACGGAGGGAACACTGAAGCTTTCTTT.